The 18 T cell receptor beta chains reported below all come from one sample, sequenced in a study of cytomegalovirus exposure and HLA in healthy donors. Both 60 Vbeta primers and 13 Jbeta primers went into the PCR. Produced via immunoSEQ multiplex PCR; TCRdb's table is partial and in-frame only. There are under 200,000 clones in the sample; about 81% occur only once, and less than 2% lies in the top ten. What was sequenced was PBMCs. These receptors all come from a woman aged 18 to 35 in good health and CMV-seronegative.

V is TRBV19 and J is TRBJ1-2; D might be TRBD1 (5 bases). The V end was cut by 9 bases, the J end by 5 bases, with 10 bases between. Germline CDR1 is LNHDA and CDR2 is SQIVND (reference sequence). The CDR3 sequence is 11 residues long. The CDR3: CASGTLYGYTF. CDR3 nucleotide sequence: TGTGCCAGCGGGACTTTGTATGGCTACACCTTC.

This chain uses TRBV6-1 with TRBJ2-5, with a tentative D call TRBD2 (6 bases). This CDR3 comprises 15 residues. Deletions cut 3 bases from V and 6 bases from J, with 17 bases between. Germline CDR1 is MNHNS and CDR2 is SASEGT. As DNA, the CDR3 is TGTGCCAGCAGTGAGCGGGACCGGGGTTTCCAGACCCAGTACTTC. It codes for CASSERDRGFQTQYF.

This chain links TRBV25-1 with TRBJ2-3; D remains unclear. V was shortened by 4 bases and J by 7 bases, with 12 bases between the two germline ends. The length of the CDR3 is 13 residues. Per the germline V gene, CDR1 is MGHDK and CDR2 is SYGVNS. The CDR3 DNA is TGTGCCAGCAGTGCTGCCAGGAAGAATACGCAGTATTTT. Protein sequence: CASSAARKNTQYF.

The CDR3 DNA reads TGTGCCAGCAGTCCACCCGGGACAGACGGGGAGACCCAGTACTTC. Translation: CASSPPGTDGETQYF. The rearrangement links TRBV27 to TRBJ2-5, with TRBD1 matching over 7 bases. CDR1 is MNHEY and CDR2 is SMNVEV in the germline V gene (reference sequence). The CDR3 spans 15 residues. V lost 5 bases and J lost 5; bases outside the gene matches: 11.

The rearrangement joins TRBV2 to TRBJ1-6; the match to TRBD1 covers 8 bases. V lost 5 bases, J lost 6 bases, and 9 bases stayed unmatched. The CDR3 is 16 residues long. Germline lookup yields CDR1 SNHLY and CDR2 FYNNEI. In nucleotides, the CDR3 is TGTGCCAGCAGTCGTGGACAGGGCGCCTCTAATTCACCCCTCCACTTT. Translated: CASSRGQGASNSPLHF. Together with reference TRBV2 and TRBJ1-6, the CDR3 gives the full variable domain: EPEVTQTPSHQVTQMGQEVILRCVPISNHLYFYWYRQILGQKVEFLVSFYNNEISEKSEIFDDQFSVERPDGSNFTLKIRSTKLEDSAMYFCASSRGQGASNSPLHFGNGTRLTVT.

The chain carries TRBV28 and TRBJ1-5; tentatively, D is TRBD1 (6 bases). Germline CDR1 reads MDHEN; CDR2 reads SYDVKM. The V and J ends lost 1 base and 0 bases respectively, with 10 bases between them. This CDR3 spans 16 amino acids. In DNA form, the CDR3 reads TGTGCCAGCAGTTTATTCCGACAGGTTAGCAATCAGCCCCAGCATTTT. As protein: CASSLFRQVSNQPQHF.

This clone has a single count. This CDR3 is CASRGLAGRGDTQYF. In DNA form, the CDR3 reads TGTGCCAGCAGAGGACTAGCGGGACGGGGAGATACGCAGTATTTT. The chain has TRBV2 and TRBJ2-3; 12 bases are shared with TRBD2. Unmatched junction bases numbered 6, after V lost 6 bases and J lost 5 bases. The CDR3 runs to 15 residues. The germline CDR1 and CDR2 sequences are SNHLY and FYNNEI. The complete variable domain, with remaining parts taken from reference TRBV2 and TRBJ2-3, reads EPEVTQTPSHQVTQMGQEVILRCVPISNHLYFYWYRQILGQKVEFLVSFYNNEISEKSEIFDDQFSVERPDGSNFTLKIRSTKLEDSAMYFCASRGLAGRGDTQYFGPGTRLTVL.

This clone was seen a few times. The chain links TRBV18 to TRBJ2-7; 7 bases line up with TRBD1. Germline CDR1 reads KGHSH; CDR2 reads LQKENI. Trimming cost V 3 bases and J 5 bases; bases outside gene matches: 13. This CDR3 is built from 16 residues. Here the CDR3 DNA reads TGTGCCAGCTCACCGGTTAACAGGGGTGGGCTTGACGAGCAGTACTTC. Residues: CASSPVNRGGLDEQYF.

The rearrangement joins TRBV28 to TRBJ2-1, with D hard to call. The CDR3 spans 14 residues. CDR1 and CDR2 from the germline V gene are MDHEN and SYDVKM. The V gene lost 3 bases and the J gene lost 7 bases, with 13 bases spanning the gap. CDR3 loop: CASSFVTAANEQFF. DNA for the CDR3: TGTGCCAGCAGTTTTGTCACCGCAGCGAATGAGCAGTTCTTC. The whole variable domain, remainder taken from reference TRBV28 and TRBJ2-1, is DVKVTQSSRYLVKRTGEKVFLECVQDMDHENMFWYRQDPGLGLRLIYFSYDVKMKEKGDIPEGYSVSREKKERFSLILESASTNQTSMYLCASSFVTAANEQFFGPGTRLTVL.

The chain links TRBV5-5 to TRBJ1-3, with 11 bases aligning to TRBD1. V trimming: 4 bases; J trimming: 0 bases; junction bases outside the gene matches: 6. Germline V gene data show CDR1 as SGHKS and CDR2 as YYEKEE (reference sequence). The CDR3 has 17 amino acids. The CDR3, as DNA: TGTGCCAGCAGCACTACCGGGACAGGGGGCTCTGGAAACACCATATATTTT. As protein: CASSTTGTGGSGNTIYF.

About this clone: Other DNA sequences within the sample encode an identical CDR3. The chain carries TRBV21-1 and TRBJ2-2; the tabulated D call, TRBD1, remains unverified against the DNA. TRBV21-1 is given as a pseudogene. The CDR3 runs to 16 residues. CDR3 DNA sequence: TGTGCCAGCAGCAAAGAAAAAGGGGGCGGGACTGGGGAGCTGTTTTTT. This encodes CASSKEKGGGTGELFF.

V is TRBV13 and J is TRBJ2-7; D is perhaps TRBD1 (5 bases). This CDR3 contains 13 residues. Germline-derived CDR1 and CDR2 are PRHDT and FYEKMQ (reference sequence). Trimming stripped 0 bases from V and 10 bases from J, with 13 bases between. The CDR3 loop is CASSLGPVTAQYF. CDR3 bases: TGTGCCAGCAGCTTAGGGCCAGTGACAGCTCAGTACTTC.

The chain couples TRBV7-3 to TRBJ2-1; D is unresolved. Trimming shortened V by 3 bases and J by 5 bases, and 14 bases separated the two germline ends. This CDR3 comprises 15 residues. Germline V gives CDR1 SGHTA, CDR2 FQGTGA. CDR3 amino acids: CASSLETVINNEQFF. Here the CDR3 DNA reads TGTGCCAGCAGCTTGGAGACTGTCATCAACAATGAGCAGTTCTTC.

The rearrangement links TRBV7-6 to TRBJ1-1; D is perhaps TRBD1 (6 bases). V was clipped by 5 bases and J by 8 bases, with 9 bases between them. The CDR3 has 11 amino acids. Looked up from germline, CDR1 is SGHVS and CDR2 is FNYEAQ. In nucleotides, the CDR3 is TGTGCCAGCAGCGCCGGGACAGAAGCTTTCTTT. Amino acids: CASSAGTEAFF.

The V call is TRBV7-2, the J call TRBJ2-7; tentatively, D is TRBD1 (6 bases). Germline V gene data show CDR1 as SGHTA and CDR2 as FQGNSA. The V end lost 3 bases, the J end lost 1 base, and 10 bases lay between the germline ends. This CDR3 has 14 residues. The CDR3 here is CASSFRQVSYEQYF. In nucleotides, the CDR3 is TGTGCCAGCAGCTTCCGACAGGTGTCCTACGAGCAGTACTTC.

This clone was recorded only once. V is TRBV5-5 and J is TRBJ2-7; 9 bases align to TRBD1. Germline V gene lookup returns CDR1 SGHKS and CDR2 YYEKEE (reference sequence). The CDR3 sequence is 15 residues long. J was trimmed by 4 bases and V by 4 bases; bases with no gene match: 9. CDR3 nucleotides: TGTGCCAGCAGCAGCCACAGGGGGCCACCTTACGAGCAGTACTTC. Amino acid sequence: CASSSHRGPPYEQYF.

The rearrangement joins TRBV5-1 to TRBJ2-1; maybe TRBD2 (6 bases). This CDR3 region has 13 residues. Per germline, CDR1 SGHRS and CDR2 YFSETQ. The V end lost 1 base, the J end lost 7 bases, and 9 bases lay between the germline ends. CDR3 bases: TGCGCCAGCAGCTTGCGGGAGAGGAATGAGCAGTTCTTC. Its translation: CASSLRERNEQFF.

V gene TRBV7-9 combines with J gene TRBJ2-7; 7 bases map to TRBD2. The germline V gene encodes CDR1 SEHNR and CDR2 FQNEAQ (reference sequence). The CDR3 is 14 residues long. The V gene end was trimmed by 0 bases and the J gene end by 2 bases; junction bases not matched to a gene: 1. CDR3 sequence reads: CASSLAGGAYEQYF. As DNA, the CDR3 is TGTGCCAGCAGCTTAGCTGGGGGGGCCTACGAGCAGTACTTC.